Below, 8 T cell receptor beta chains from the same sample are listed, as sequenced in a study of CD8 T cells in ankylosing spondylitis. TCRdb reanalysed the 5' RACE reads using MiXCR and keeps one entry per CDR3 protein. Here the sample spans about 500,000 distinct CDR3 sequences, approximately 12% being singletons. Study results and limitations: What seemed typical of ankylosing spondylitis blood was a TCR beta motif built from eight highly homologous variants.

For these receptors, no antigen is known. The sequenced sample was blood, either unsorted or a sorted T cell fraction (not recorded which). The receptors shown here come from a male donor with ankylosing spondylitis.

The chain's CDR3 is CASSVGPSGTYEQYF. The CDR3 bases are TGTGCCAGCAGCGTAGGGCCTAGCGGGACCTACGAGCAGTACTTC. The chain uses TRBV9 and TRBJ2-7; 9 bases align to TRBD2. This CDR3 region has 15 residues. J gave up 2 bases and V 0 bases, and 3 bases lay outside the gene matches. The V gene's germline CDR1 is SGDLS and CDR2 YYNGEE.

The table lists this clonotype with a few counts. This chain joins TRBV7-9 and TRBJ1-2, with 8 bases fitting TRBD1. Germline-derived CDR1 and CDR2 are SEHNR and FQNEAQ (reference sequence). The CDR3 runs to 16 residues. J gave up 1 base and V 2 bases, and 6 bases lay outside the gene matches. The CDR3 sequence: CASSLPDRGLNYGYTF. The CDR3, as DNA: TGTGCCAGCAGCTTACCTGACAGGGGACTTAACTATGGCTACACCTTC.

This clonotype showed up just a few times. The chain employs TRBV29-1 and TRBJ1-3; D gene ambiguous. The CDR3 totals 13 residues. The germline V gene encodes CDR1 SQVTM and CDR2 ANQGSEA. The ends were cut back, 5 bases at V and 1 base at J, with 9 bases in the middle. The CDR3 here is CSVWSASGNTIYF. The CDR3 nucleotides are TGCAGCGTTTGGTCGGCTTCTGGAAACACCATATATTTT. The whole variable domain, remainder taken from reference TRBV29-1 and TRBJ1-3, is SAVISQKPSRDICQRGTSLTIQCQVDSQVTMMFWYRQQPGQSLTLIATANQGSEATYESGFVIDKFPISRPNLTFSTLTVSNMSPEDSSIYLCSVWSASGNTIYFGEGSWLTVV.

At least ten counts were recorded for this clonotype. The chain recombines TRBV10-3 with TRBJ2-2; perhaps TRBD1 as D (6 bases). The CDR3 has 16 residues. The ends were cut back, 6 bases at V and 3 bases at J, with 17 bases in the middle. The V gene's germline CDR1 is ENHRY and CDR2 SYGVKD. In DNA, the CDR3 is TGTGCCATCAGCCTGGGCCAACCAGGGGACACCGGGGAGCTGTTTTTT. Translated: CAISLGQPGDTGELFF.

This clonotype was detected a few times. The CDR3 here is CASGFRTGGNQPQHF. The CDR3 DNA reads TGTGCCAGCGGTTTCCGAACAGGTGGCAATCAGCCCCAGCATTTT. The chain joins TRBV2 to TRBJ1-5, with D maybe TRBD1 (5 bases). Germline values: CDR1 SNHLY, CDR2 FYNNEI. Trimming cost V 8 bases and J 2 bases, with 16 bases left between them. This CDR3 has 15 residues.

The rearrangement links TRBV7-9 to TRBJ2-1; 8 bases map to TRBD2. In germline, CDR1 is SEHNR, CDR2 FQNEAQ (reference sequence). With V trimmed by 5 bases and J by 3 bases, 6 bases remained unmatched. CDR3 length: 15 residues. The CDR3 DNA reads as TGTGCCAGCAGCCCCATAGCGGGAAGCTACAATGAGCAGTTCTTC. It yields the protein CASSPIAGSYNEQFF.

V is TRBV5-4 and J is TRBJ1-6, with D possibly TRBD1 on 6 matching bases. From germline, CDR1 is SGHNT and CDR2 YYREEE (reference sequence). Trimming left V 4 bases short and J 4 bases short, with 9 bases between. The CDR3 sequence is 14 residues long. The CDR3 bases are TGTGCCAGCAGCGATCAGGGGTATAATTCACCCCTCCACTTT. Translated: CASSDQGYNSPLHF.

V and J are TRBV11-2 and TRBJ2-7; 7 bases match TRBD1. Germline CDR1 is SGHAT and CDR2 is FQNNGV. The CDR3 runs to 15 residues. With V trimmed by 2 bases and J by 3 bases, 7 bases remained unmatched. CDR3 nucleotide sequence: TGTGCCAGCAGCTTAATGTCGGGACAGAACTACGAGCAGTACGTC. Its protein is CASSLMSGQNYEQYV.